A single sample is the source of the 5 T cell receptor beta chains below, sequenced in a study of post-analysis software for immune sequencing data. Study-level results: When patients were compared with controls, 4 or 5 TRBV segments were more frequent, TRBV5-6, TRBV5-1 and TRBV20-1 among them.

These receptors are not linked to any known antigen. TCR beta libraries were prepared from cDNA with unique molecular identifiers. TCRdb processed the PCR reads anew with MiXCR; each CDR3 protein has one entry. The sample contains hundreds of thousands of distinct CDR3 sequences, 25% to 30% of which appear only once. Sequenced sample: blood. The receptors here all came from a girl aged 5 to 17 with multiple sclerosis.

The chain uses TRBV7-9 and TRBJ1-2; D may be TRBD1 (6 bases). The V gene lost 5 bases and the J gene lost 5 bases, with 15 bases spanning the gap. The CDR3 totals 14 residues. Germline CDR1 reads SEHNR; CDR2 reads FQNEAQ (reference sequence). The CDR3 is CASSPEGGRYGYTF. In nucleotides, the CDR3 is TGTGCCAGCAGCCCAGAGGGGGGAAGGTATGGCTACACCTTC. The whole variable domain, remainder taken from reference TRBV7-9 and TRBJ1-2, is DTGVSQNPRHKITKRGQNVTFRCDPISEHNRLYWYRQTLGQGPEFLTYFQNEAQLEKSRLLSDRFSAERPKGSFSTLEIQRTEQGDSAMYLCASSPEGGRYGYTFGSGTRLTVV.

This clonotype was detected ten times or more. One end of the junction fails to match germline, which may point to a read error. The chain combines TRBV5-1 with TRBJ2-3, with TRBD1 matching 8 bases. Germline CDR1 is SGHRS and CDR2 is YFSETQ. The CDR3 runs 14 residues. The CDR3 coding sequence is TGTGCCAGCAGTGACAGGGGCCGCACAGATACGCAGTATTTT. Protein sequence: CASSDRGRTDTQYF. The full variable domain, its missing parts supplied by reference TRBV5-1 and TRBJ2-3, is KAGVTQTPRYLIKTRGQQVTLSCSPISGHRSVSWYQQTPGQGLQFLFEYFSETQRNKGNFPGRFSGRQFSNSRSEMNVSTLELGDSALYLCASSDRGRTDTQYFGPGTRLTVL.

This chain connects TRBV27 to TRBJ1-1; possibly TRBD1 for D (5 bases). CDR1 and CDR2 from the germline V gene are MNHEY and SMNVEV (reference sequence). V was shortened by 7 bases and J by 5 bases, with 20 bases between the two germline ends. The CDR3 contains 15 residues. The CDR3 loop is CASTQHSGGGTEAFF. The CDR3 DNA reads as TGTGCCAGCACCCAACACTCCGGGGGAGGAACTGAAGCTTTCTTT.

The chain employs TRBV3-1 and TRBJ2-1; the match to TRBD1 covers 12 bases. This CDR3 comprises 16 residues. Germline V CDR1 and CDR2: LGHDT, YNNKEL (reference sequence). V gave up 4 bases and J gave up 7 bases; unmatched junction bases: 8. Here the CDR3 reads CASSLPTGQGANEQFF. The CDR3 bases are TGTGCCAGCAGCCTCCCTACGGGACAGGGGGCTAATGAGCAGTTCTTC.

This clonotype was recorded a few times. The chain combines TRBV20-1 with TRBJ2-3, with 11 nucleotides matching TRBD2. Germline CDR1 reads DFQATT; CDR2 reads SNEGSKA (reference sequence). With V trimmed by 0 bases and J by 11 bases, 7 bases remained unmatched. The CDR3 is 14 residues long. CDR3 region: CSARDIAGGPKQYF. The CDR3 DNA follows: TGCAGTGCTAGAGATATAGCGGGAGGGCCCAAGCAGTATTTT.